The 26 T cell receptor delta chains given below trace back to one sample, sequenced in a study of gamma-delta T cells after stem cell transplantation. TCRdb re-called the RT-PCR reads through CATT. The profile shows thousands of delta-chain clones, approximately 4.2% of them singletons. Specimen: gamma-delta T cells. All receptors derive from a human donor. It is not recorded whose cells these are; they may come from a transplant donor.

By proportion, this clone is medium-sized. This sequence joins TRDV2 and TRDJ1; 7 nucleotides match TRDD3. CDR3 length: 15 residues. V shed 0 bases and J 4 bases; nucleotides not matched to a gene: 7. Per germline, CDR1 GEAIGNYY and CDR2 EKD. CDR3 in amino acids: CACDTLGAQDDKLIF. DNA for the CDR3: TGTGCCTGTGACACCCTGGGGGCTCAGGACGATAAACTCATCTTT.

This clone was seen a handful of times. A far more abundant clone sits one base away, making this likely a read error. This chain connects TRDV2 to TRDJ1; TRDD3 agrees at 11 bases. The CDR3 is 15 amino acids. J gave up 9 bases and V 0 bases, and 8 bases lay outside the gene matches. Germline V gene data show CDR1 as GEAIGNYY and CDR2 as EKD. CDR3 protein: CACDTVGNGGYELIF. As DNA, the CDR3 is TGTGCCTGTGACACCGTGGGGAATGGGGGATACGAACTCATCTTT.

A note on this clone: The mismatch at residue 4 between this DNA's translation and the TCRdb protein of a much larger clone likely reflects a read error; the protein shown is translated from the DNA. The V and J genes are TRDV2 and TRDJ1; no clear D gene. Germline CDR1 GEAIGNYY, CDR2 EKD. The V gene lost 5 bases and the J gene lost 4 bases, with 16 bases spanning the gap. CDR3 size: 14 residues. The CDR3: CACGTMGVRDKLIF. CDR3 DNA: TGTGCCTGTGGCACGATGGGCGTACGCGATAAACTCATCTTT.

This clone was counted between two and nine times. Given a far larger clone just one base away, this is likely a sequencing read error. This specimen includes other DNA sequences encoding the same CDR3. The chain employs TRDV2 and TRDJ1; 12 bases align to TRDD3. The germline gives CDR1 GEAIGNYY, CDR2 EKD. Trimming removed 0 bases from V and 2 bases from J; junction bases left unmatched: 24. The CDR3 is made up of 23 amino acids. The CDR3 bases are TGTGCCTGTGACACCGTGCCTCCTTCTTCGTCTCTTACTGGGGGATACAGTACCGATAAACTCATCTTT. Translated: CACDTVPPSSSLTGGYSTDKLIF.

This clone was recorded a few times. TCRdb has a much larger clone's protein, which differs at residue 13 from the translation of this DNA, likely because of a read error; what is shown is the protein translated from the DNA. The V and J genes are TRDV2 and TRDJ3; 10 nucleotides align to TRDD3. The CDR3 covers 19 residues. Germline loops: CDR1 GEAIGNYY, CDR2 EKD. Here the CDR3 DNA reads TGTGCCTGTGACACCGTGGGGGATACACTCTCCTGGGGCACCCGACAGATGTTTTTC. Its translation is CACDTVGDTLSWGTRQMFF.

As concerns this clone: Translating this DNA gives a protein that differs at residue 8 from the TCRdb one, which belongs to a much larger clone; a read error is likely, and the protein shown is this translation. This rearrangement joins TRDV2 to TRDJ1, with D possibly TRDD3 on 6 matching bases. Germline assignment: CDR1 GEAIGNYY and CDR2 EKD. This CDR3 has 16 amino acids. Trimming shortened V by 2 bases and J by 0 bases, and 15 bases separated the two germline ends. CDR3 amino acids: CACDKLGGTNTDKLIF. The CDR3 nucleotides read TGTGCCTGTGACAAGTTGGGGGGTACGAACACCGATAAACTCATCTTT.

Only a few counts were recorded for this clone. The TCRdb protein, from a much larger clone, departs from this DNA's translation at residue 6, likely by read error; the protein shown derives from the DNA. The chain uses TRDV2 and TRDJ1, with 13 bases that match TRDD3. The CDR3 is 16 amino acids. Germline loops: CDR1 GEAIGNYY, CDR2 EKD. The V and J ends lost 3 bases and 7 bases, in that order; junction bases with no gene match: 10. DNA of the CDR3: TGTGCCTGTGACCCTAGCGATACTGGGGGATACGGTAAACTCATCTTT. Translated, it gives CACDPSDTGGYGKLIF.

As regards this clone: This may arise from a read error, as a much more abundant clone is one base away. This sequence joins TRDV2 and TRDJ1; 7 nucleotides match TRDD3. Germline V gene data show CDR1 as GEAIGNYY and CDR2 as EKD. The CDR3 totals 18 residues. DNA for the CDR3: TGTGCCTGTGGCACCATTCCCCAAACTGGGGATCCCACCGATAAACTCATCTTT. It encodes CACGTIPQTGDPTDKLIF.

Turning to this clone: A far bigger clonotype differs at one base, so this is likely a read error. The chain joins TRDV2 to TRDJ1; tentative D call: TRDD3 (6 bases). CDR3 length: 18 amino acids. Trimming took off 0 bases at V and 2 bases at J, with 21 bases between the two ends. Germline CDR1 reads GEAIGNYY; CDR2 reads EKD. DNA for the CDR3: TGTGCCTGTGACACCCTAGCCCCTGGGGTATACGGGACCGATAAACTCATCTTT. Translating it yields CACDTLAPGVYGTDKLIF.

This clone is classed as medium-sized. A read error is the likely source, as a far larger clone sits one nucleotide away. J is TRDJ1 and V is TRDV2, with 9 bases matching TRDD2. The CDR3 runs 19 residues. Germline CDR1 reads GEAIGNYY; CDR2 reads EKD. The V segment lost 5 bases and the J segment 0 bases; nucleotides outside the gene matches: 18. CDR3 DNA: TGTGCCTGTGGCTCCCTTCCTACTGAACTGGGGTCCAACACCGATAAACTCATCTTT. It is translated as CACGSLPTELGSNTDKLIF.

This chain's CDR3 is CALGESPISYYWGIRSRTDKLIF. The CDR3 nucleotides are TGTGCTCTTGGGGAAAGCCCCATATCTTATTACTGGGGGATAAGGAGTCGGACCGATAAACTCATCTTT. The V and J genes are TRDV1 and TRDJ1, with 11 nucleotides matching TRDD3. The length of the CDR3 is 23 residues. Trimming removed 2 bases from V and 2 bases from J; junction bases left unmatched: 25. CDR1 and CDR2 (germline): TSWWSYY, QGS.

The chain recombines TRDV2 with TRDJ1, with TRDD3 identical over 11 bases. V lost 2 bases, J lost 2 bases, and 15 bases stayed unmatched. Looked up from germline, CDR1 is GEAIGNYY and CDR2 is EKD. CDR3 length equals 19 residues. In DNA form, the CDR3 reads TGTGCCTGTGACATTCTACTGGGGGATAGATCCCGTGGGACCGATAAACTCATCTTT. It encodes CACDILLGDRSRGTDKLIF.

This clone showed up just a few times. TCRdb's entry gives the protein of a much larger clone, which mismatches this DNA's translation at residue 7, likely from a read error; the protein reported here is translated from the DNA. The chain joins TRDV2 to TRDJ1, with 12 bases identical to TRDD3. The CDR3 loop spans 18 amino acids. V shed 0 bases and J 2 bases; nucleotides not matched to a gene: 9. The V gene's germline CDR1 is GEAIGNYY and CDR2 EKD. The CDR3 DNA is TGTGCCTGTGACACCGTCGGTACTGGGGGATACCCAACCGATAAACTCATCTTT. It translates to CACDTVGTGGYPTDKLIF.

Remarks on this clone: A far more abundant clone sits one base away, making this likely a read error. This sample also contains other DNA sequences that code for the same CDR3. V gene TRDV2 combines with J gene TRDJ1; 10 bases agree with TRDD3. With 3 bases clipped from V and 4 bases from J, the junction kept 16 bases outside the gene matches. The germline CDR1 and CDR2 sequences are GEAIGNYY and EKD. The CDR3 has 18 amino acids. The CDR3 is CACDPLRPGGYILDKLIF. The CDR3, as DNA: TGTGCCTGTGACCCTTTACGGCCTGGGGGATATATCCTCGATAAACTCATCTTT.

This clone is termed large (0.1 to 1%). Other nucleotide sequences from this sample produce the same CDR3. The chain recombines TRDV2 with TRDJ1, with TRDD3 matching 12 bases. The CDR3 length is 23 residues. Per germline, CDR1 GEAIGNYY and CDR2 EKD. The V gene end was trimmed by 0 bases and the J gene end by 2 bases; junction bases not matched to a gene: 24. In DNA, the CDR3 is TGTGCCTGTGACACCGTGCCTCCTTCCTCGTCTCTTACTGGGGGATACAGTACCGATAAACTCATCTTT. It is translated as CACDTVPPSSSLTGGYSTDKLIF.

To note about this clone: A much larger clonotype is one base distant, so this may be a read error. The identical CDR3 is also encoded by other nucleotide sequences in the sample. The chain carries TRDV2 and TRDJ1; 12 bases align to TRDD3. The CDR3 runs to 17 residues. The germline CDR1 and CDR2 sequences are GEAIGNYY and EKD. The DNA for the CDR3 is TGCGCCTGTGATTTACTGGGGGATACTCCCGGAGCCGATAAACTCATCTTT. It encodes CACDLLGDTPGADKLIF.

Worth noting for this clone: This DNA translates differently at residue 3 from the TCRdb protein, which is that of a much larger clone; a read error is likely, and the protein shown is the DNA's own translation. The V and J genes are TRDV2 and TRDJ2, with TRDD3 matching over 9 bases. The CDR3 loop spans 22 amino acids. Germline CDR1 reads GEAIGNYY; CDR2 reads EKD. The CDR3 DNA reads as TGTGCCCGTGACCCCGTACGTGGGGATACGCGCCAGAAGCAGGCTTTGACAGCACAACTCTTCTTT. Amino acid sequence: CARDPVRGDTRQKQALTAQLFF.

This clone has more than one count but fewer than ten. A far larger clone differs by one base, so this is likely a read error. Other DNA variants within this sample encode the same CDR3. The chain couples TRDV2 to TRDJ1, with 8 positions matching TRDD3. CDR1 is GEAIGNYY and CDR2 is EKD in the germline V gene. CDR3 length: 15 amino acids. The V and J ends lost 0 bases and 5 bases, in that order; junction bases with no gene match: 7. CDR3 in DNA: TGTGCCTGTGACACCGTGGGGGATCGGTCTGATAAACTCATCTTT. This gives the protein CACDTVGDRSDKLIF.

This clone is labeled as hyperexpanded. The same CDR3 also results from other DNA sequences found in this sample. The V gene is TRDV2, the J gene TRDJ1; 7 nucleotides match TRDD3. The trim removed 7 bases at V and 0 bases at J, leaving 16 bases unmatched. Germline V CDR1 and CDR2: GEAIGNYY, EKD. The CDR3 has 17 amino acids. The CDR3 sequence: CACDRLLGHQNTDKLIF. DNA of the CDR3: TGTGCCTGCGATAGGCTACTGGGGCACCAGAACACCGATAAACTCATCTTT.

DNA of the CDR3: TGTGCCTGTGACAAATTGGGGGCCCACACCGATAAACTCATCTTT. Its translation is CACDKLGAHTDKLIF. The rearrangement links TRDV2 to TRDJ1; D is perhaps TRDD3 (6 bases). CDR1 is GEAIGNYY and CDR2 is EKD in the germline V gene. The CDR3 is 15 residues long. Between the trimmed V and J ends, which lost 2 bases and 0 bases, there was a span of 12 bases.

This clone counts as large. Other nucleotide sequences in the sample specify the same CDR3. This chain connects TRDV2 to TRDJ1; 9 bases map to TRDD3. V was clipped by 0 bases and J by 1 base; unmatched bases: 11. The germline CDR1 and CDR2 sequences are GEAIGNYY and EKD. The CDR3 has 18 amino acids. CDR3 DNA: TGTGCCTGTGACACCGTCTCGAAACTGGGGGAGAGCACCGATAAACTCATCTTT. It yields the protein CACDTVSKLGESTDKLIF.

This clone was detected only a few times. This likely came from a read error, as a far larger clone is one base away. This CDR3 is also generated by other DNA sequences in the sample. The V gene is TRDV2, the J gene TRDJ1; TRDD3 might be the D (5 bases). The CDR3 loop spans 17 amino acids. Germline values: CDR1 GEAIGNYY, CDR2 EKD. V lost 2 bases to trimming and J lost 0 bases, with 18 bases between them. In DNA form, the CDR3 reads TGTGCCTGTGACAGCTTGATCCTGGGAACCGACACCGATAAACTCATCTTT. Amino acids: CACDSLILGTDTDKLIF.

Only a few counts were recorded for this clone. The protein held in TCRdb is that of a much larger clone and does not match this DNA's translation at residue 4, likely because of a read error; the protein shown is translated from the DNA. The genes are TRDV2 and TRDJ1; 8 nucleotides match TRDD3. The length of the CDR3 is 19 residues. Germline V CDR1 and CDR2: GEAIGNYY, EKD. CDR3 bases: TGTGCCTGTGGCACCTTGTACTGGGGGGACCTGGACTACACCGATAAACTCATCTTT. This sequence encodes CACGTLYWGDLDYTDKLIF.

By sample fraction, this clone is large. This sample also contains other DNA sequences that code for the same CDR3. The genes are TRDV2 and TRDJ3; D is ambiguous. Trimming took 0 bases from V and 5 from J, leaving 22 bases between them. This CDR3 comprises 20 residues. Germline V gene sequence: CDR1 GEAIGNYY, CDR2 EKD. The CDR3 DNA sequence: TGTGCCTGTGACACCGGAGGATTACTCGGCCTTAGCAGGGACACCCGACAGATGTTTTTC. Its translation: CACDTGGLLGLSRDTRQMFF.

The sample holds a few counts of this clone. CDR3 protein: CACDSLLGDTQTYTDKLIF. CDR3 nucleotides: TGTGCCTGTGACTCTCTACTGGGGGATACACAGACGTACACCGATAAACTCATCTTT. The rearrangement joins TRDV2 to TRDJ1, with 12 positions matching TRDD3. This CDR3 is built from 19 residues. After removal of 3 bases from V and 0 bases from J, the junction contained 13 bases not matched to a gene. Germline CDR1 and CDR2: GEAIGNYY and EKD.

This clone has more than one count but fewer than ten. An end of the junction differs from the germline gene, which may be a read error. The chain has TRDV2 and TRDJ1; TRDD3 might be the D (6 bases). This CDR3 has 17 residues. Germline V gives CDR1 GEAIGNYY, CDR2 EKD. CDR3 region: CARDTLLGAQYTDKLIF. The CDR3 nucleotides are TGTGCCCGTGACACGTTGTTGGGGGCTCAGTACACCGATAAACTCATCTTT.